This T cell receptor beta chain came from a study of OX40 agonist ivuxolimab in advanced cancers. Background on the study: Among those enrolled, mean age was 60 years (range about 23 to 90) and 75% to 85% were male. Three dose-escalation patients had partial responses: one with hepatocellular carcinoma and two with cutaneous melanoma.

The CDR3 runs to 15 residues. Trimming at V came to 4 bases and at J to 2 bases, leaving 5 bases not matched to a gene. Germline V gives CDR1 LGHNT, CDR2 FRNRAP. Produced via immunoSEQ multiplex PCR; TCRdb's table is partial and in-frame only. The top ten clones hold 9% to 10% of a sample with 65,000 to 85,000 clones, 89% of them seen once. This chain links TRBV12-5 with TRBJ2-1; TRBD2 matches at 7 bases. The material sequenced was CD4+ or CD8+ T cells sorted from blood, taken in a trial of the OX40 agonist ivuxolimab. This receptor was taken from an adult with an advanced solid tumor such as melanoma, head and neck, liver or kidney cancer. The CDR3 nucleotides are TGTGCTAGTGGTTCCGGGGGGTCCGCCTACAATGAGCAGTTCTTC. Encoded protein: CASGSGGSAYNEQFF.